This T cell receptor beta chain was recorded in a study of control samples from healthy donors and cancer patients. The method was immunoSEQ multiplex PCR; TCRdb's version includes in-frame clones alone and lacks a portion of them. The data show 50,000 or so clones, 80% seen once. This CDR3 is built from 14 residues. V was pared by 3 bases and J by 0 bases, with 8 bases between. Looked up from germline, CDR1 is SGHAT and CDR2 is FQNNGV. The receptor was isolated from a man between 65 and 85 years old in good health. What was sequenced was blood. The genes are TRBV11-2 and TRBJ1-1; D is uncertain. The CDR3 is CASSFTAMNTEAFF. CDR3 DNA sequence: TGTGCCAGCAGCTTTACAGCTATGAACACTGAAGCTTTCTTT.